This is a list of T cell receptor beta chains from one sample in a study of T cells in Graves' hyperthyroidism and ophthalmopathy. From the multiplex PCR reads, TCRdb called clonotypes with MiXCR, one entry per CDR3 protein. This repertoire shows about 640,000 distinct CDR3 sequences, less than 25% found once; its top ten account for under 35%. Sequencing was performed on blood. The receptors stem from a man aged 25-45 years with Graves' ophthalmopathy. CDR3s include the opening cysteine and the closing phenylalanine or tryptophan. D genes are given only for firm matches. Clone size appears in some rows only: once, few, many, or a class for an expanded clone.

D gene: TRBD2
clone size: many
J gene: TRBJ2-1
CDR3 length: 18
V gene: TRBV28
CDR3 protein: CASSPRRLAGHSYNEQFF
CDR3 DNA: TGTGCCAGCAGTCCACGCCGGCTAGCGGGTCACTCCTACAATGAGCAGTTCTTC

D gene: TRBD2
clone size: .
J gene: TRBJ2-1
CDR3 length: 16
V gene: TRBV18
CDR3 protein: CASSPFSREAYNEQFF
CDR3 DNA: TGTGCCAGCTCACCCTTTTCGCGGGAGGCCTACAATGAGCAGTTCTTC

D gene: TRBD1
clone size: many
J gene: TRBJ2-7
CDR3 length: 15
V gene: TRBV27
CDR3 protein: CASSTRDSGTYEQYF
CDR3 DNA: TGTGCCAGCAGTACCCGGGACAGCGGTACCTACGAGCAGTACTTC

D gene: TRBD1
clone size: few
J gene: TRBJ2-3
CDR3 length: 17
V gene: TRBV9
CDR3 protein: CASSVAKGQGAGDTQYF
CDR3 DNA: TGTGCCAGCAGCGTCGCGAAAGGACAGGGGGCGGGTGATACGCAGTATTTT

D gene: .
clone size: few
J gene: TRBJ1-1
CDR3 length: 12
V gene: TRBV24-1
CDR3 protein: CATSDQNTEAFF
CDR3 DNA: TGTGCCACCAGTGACCAGAACACTGAAGCTTTCTTT

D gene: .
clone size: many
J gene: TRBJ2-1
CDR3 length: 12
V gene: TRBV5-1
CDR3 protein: CASSPLRSEQFF
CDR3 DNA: TGCGCCAGCAGCCCCCTGCGCTCTGAGCAGTTCTTC

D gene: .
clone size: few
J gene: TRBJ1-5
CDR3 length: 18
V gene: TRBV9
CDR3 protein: CASSVARRLTYSNQPQHF
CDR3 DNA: TGTGCCAGCAGCGTAGCGAGACGGCTTACTTATAGCAATCAGCCCCAGCATTTT

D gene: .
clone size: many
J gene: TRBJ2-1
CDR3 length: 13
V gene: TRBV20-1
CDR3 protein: CSARAPDYNEQFF
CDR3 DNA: TGCAGTGCTAGAGCCCCGGACTACAATGAGCAGTTCTTC

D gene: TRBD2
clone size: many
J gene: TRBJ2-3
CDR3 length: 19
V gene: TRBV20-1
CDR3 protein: CSAPRGLAGVGTSTDTQYF
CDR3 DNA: TGCAGTGCTCCGCGGGGGCTAGCGGGGGTGGGGACTAGCACAGATACGCAGTATTTT

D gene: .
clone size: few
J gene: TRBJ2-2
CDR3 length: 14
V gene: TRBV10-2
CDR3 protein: CASTAATSTGELFF
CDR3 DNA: TGCGCCAGCACTGCAGCGACAAGCACCGGGGAGCTGTTTTTT

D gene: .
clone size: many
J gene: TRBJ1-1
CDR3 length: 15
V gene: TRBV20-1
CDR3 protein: CSARDRTAGTPEAFF
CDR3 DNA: TGCAGTGCTAGAGATCGAACAGCAGGGACCCCTGAAGCTTTCTTT

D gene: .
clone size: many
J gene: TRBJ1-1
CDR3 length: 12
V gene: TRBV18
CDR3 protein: CASSNGTAQAFF
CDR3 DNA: TGTGCCAGCTCTAACGGGACTGCCCAAGCTTTCTTT

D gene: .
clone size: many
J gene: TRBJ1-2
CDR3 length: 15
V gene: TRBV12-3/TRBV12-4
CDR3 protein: CASSLRTDTNYGYTF
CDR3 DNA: TGTGCCAGCAGCCTCAGGACAGACACGAACTATGGCTACACCTTC

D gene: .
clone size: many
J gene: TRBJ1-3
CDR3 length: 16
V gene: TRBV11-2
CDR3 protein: CASSYNRGGSGNTIYF
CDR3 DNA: TGTGCCAGCAGCTACAATCGCGGGGGCTCTGGAAACACCATATATTTT

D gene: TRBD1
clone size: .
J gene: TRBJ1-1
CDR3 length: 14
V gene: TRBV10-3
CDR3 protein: CAISQTGGNTEAFF
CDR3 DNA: TGTGCCATCAGCCAGACAGGGGGAAACACTGAAGCTTTCTTT

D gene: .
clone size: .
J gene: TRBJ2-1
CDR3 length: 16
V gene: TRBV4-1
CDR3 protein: CASSPRYGGIGDEQFF
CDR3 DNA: TGCGCCAGCAGCCCCCGATACGGGGGTATAGGCGATGAGCAGTTCTTC

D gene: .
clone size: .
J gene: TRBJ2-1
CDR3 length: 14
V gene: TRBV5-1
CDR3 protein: CASSTRLGNNEQFF
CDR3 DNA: TGTGCCAGTTCCACCCGGCTAGGGAACAATGAGCAGTTCTTC

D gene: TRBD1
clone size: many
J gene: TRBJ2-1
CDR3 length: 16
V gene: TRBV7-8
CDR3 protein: CASTKNPTGTHNEQFF
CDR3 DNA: TGTGCCAGCACCAAGAACCCGACAGGGACACACAATGAGCAGTTCTTC

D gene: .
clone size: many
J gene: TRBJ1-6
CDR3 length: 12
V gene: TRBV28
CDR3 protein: CASSSGVVSLHF
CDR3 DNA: TGTGCCAGCAGTTCGGGAGTTGTATCCCTCCACTTT